This TCR beta chain was identified during a study of identical twins. Study-level findings and limits: Out-of-frame beta chain sequences displayed weaker excess sharing between twins.

This clonotype was counted at least ten times. Its cognate antigen is unknown. TCRdb analysed the 5' RACE reads with MiXCR anew, one entry per CDR3 protein. The sample lists 200,000 to 250,000 distinct CDR3 sequences; around 6.6% were seen once. The CDR3 is 14 residues long. From germline, CDR1 is SEHNR and CDR2 FQNEAQ (reference sequence). V lost 3 bases and J lost 2, with 10 bases in between. These same data were also listed under a study on yellow fever vaccine responses in identical twins.

This TCR derives from a woman between 18 and 29 years old in good health. The sample was memory (CD45RO+) T cells sorted from blood. The chain carries TRBV7-9 and TRBJ1-1; the D gene is possibly TRBD1 (5 bases). The DNA for the CDR3 is TGTGCCAGCAGCTTGACAGATGTCAACACTGAAGCTTTCTTT. Amino acid sequence: CASSLTDVNTEAFF.